The 3 T cell receptor beta chains below all came from one sample that was sequenced in a study of regulatory T cells in long-lasting Graves disease. The time point here: newly diagnosed GD, antithyroid drugs for less than 3 months. Scientists built the TCR library using RNA that was extracted from PBMCs. In building TCR beta libraries, iRepertoire HTBI primers were used together with Arm-PCR of CDR3 regions. In TCRdb, the multiplex PCR reads were re-called with MiXCR into one record per CDR3 protein. This table has approximately 540,000 distinct CDR3 sequences, more than 10% appearing once. This sample was shared with a second study, whose subject was T cells in Graves' hyperthyroidism and ophthalmopathy.

The sample was peripheral blood mononuclear cells (PBMCs), taken at new diagnosis, from a patient treated with antithyroid drugs. Receptors originate from a woman aged 25 to 39 with Graves disease.

Ten or more counts support this clonotype. This sequence joins TRBV28 and TRBJ2-3; perhaps TRBD1 as D (5 bases). The CDR3 is 14 residues long. Germline loops: CDR1 MDHEN, CDR2 SYDVKM. The V end lost 6 bases, the J end lost 6 bases, and 16 bases lay between the germline ends. The CDR3 nucleotides read TGTGCCAGCAGCAACAGGTTGGTTGGCGATACGCAGTATTTT. Residues: CASSNRLVGDTQYF.

This clonotype has at least ten counts. The rearrangement links TRBV12-3 or TRBV12-4 to TRBJ1-2, with 7 bases lining up with TRBD1. J lost 12 bases, V lost 5 bases, and 9 bases had no gene match. CDR3 length: 12 residues. In DNA form, the CDR3 reads TGTGCCAGCAGTCTAGGACAGGTTTTCAACACCTTC. Its translation: CASSLGQVFNTF.

The chain uses TRBV19 and TRBJ1-1; TRBD1 aligns across 8 bases. From germline, CDR1 is LNHDA and CDR2 SQIVND (reference sequence). The V segment lost 4 bases and the J segment 6 bases; nucleotides outside the gene matches: 10. The CDR3 is made up of 15 amino acids. Here the CDR3 reads CASSTWTGSKAEAFF. The CDR3 nucleotides are TGTGCCAGTAGTACGTGGACAGGGTCGAAGGCTGAAGCTTTCTTT.